Sequencing of this TCR beta chain was carried out in a study of blood T cell repertoires in COVID-19. V was clipped by 5 bases and J by 4 bases; unmatched bases: 8. Germline V lookup: CDR1 LNHNV, CDR2 YYDKDF (reference sequence). CDR3 length: 14 residues. Some clones are missing from TCRdb's copy, which holds only in-frame ones; the method was immunoSEQ multiplex PCR. Seen here are about 130,000 clones, around 70% observed once, and the top ten hold about 6%. The chain recombines TRBV15 with TRBJ2-7; TRBD1 agrees at 7 bases. Input material: peripheral blood. The sequence was obtained from an elderly man with COVID-19, enrolled during active disease. CDR3 bases: TGTGCCACCAGCGGCCGGGACAGACCTTACGAGCAGTACTTC. Amino acid sequence: CATSGRDRPYEQYF.